What follows is one TCR beta chain and its context. The entry originates in a study of T cells in Graves' hyperthyroidism and ophthalmopathy. The CDR3 runs to 15 residues. With 0 bases removed from V and 8 bases from J, the gap between germline ends came to 13 bases. Germline V gene data show CDR1 as MNHEY and CDR2 as SVGAGI. TCR beta CDR3 region amplification was performed from RNA transcripts. The primer set for the first-round RT-PCR of the TCR CDR3 was HTBI. TCRdb re-called the multiplex PCR reads with MiXCR, one entry per CDR3 protein. In the table there are a few hundred thousand distinct CDR3 sequences, roughly 18% of which are singletons.

V usage is TRBV6-5 and J usage is TRBJ1-4; tentatively, D is TRBD1 (6 bases). This clonotype was sampled from a woman between 18 and 30 years old with Graves' ophthalmopathy. Input material: blood. CDR3 nucleotide sequence: TGTGCCAGCAGTTACTCCCGGGGGGGCGGGGAAAAACTGTTTTTT. It encodes CASSYSRGGGEKLFF.